This T cell receptor (beta chain) was sequenced for a study of post-analysis software for immune sequencing data. The overall study: Included courses were relapsing-remitting and secondary progressive multiple sclerosis; progressive-relapsing multiple sclerosis was also included. The study's findings and limits: Among multiple sclerosis patients, normalized Chao1 diversity was significantly below that of controls. About five TRBV segments (TRBV5-6, TRBV5-1 and TRBV20-1 among them) occurred more frequently in patients than in controls. F-measure co-clustering was strong for batch-matched samples.

Trimming at V came to 5 bases and at J to 7 bases, leaving 7 bases not matched to a gene. Germline values: CDR1 LNHDA, CDR2 SQIVND (reference sequence). This CDR3 has 13 residues. A word on this clonotype: Its cognate antigen is unknown.

Carried by the TCR beta cDNA libraries were unique molecular identifiers. A single record per CDR3 protein comes from TCRdb applying MiXCR to the PCR reads. The sample carries around 700,000 distinct CDR3 sequences, approximately 59% recorded once. The sequence was obtained from a girl aged 2 to 10 with multiple sclerosis. The sequenced material came from blood. The V gene is TRBV19, the J gene TRBJ1-2, with 7 bases aligning to TRBD1. The CDR3 DNA sequence: TGTGCCAGTAGTCCGATCAGGGGGGCTGGCTACACCTTC. It codes for CASSPIRGAGYTF.